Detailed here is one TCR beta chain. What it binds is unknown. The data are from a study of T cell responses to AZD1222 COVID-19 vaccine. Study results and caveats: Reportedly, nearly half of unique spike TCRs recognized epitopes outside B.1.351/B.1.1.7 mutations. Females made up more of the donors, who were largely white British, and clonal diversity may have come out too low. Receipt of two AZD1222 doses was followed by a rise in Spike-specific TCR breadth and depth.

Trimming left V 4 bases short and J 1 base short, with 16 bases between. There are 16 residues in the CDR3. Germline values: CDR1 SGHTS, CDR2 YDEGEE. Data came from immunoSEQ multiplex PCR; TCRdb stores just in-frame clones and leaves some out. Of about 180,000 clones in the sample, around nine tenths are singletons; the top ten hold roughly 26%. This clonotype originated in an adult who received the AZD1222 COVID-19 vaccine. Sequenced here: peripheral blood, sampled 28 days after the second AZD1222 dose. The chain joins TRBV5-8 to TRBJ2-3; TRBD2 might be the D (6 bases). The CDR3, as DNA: TGTGCCAGCAGCCTCGGACTACTCCAAGGCACAGATACGCAGTATTTT. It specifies CASSLGLLQGTDTQYF. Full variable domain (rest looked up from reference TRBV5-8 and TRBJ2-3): EAGVTQSPTHLIKTRGQQATLRCSPISGHTSVYWYQQALGLGLQFLLWYDEGEERNRGNFPPRFSGRQFPNYSSELNVNALELEDSALYLCASSLGLLQGTDTQYFGPGTRLTVL.